The clone carrying this T cell receptor (beta chain) was seen a handful of times. Its antigen is unknown. This entry is derived from a study of cytomegalovirus exposure and HLA in healthy donors. Study overall: Researchers found that roughly 77% of under 450 genotyped donors fell within the Caucasian-associated ancestry cluster.

Study-wide results and limits: TRBV6-2, TRBV6-3 and other indistinguishable V segments were excluded. In a later analysis, the majority of CMV-associated beta chains seemingly showed HLA restriction. Follow-up analysis found HLA locus-dependent TCR association rates, highest for DRB1 and lowest for HLA-C.

60 Vbeta and 13 Jbeta primers were used in PCR. TCRdb's table, derived via immunoSEQ multiplex PCR, lists solely in-frame clones and lacks some. The sample shows 90,000 to 100,000 clones, about 84% of them seen only once. The CDR3 runs 14 residues. CDR1 MGHRA and CDR2 YSYEKL come from the germline V gene. V gave up 5 bases and J gave up 6 bases; unmatched junction bases: 7. The genes are TRBV4-1 and TRBJ2-3; 8 bases agree with TRBD2. This TCR derives from a man younger than 35 in good health and CMV-seronegative. Sequenced: PBMCs. The CDR3 DNA follows: TGCGCCAGCAGCGGTCGGACTAGCAGTGATACGCAGTATTTT. Its translation: CASSGRTSSDTQYF.